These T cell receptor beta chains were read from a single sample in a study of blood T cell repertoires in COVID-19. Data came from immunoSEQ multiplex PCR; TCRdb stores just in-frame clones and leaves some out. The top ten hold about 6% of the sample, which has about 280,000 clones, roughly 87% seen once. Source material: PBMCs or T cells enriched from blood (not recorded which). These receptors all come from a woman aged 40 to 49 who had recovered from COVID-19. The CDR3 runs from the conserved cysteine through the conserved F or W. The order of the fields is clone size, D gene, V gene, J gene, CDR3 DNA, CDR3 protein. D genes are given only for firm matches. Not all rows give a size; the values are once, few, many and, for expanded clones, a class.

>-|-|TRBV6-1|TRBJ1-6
TGTGCCAGCAGTGAAGGGGGCTCCCATAATTCACCCCTCCACTTT
CASSEGGSHNSPLHF
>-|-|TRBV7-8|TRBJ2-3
TGTGCCAGCAGCCCCCGGGGGAGAACAGATACGCAGTATTTT
CASSPRGRTDTQYF
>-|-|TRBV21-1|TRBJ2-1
TGTGCCAGCAGCAAACCTCACCAGAACTCTATGGAGGTTGAGCAGTTCTTC
CASSKPHQNSMEVEQFF
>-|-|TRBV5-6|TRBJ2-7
TGTGCCAGCAGCTTGGAGCTCATTGCGGGGGAGCAGTACTTC
CASSLELIAGEQYF
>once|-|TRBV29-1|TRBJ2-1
TGCAGCGTGCGCTCCGGCGGTGAGCAGTTCTTC
CSVRSGGEQFF
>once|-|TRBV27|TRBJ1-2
TGTGCCAGCAGTTTTGCCAGTAACTATGGCTACACCTTC
CASSFASNYGYTF
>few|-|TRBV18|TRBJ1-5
TGTGCCAGCTCACCGGCGACAGGCCTTGAGCAGCCCCAGCATTTT
CASSPATGLEQPQHF
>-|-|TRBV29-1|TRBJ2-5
TGCAGCGCCAGGTGGGGGCATCGAGAGACCCAGTACTTC
CSARWGHRETQYF
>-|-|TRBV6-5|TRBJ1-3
TGTGCCAGCATGTTCGACTTTGGAAACACCATATATTTT
CASMFDFGNTIYF
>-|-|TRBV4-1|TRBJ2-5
TGCGCCAGCAGCCAAGGGCTCGTATTAGGGGGAGAGACCCAGTACTTC
CASSQGLVLGGETQYF
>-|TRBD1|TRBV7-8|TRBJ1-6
TGTGCCAGCAGCCCCAGGGACAGGCACCAGGACCTCCACTTT
CASSPRDRHQDLHF
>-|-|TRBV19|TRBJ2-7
TGTGCCAGTAGTATAGCCCAGGGTTCGGGCTACGAGCAGTACTTC
CASSIAQGSGYEQYF
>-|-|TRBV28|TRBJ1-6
TGTGCCAGCAGTTTGCCCCCGGGGAATTCACCCCTCCACTTT
CASSLPPGNSPLHF
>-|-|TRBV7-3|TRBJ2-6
TGTGCCAGCAGCCGGGACTGGAGCTCTGGGGCCAACGTCCTGACTTTC
CASSRDWSSGANVLTF
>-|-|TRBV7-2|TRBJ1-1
TGTGCCAGCAGCTGGGGGGGTAGCACTGAAGCTTTCTTT
CASSWGGSTEAFF
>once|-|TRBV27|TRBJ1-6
TGTGCCAGCAGTATAAGGGGGAGTTTGAATTCACCCCTCCACTTT
CASSIRGSLNSPLHF
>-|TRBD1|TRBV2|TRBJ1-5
TGTGCCAGCAGCCCCCTAGACAGGGGGTATCAGCCCCAGCATTTT
CASSPLDRGYQPQHF
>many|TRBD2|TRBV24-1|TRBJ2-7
TGTGCCACCAGTGATGGCGGGCGGGAGGGCCTAAACGAGCAGTACTTC
CATSDGGREGLNEQYF
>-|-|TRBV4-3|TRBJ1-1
TGCGCCAGCAGCCCCGGGGGGTGGGACACTGAAGCTTTCTTT
CASSPGGWDTEAFF
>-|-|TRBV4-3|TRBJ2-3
TGCGCCAGCAGCCAAGATCGGCCCCCAGGTGAAGATACGCAGTATTTT
CASSQDRPPGEDTQYF
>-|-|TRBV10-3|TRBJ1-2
TGTGCCATCAGTGACGGGGATGGCTACACCTTC
CAISDGDGYTF
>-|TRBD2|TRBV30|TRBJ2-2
TGTGCCTGGAGTGTCCCGGGGGGGATTAACACCGGGGAGCTGTTTTTT
CAWSVPGGINTGELFF
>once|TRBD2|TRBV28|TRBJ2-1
TGTGCCAGCAGTTCTATGAAAGCGGGGCCCTCCTACAATGAGCAGTTCTTC
CASSSMKAGPSYNEQFF
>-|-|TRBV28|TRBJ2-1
TGTGCCGGAATAGCGGACTACAATGAGCAGTTCTTC
CAGIADYNEQFF
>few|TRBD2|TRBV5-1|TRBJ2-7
TGCGCCAGCAGCTTGAGCGGGGGGAGCTCCTACGAGCAGTACTTC
CASSLSGGSSYEQYF
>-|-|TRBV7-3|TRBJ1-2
TGTGCCAGCAGCCCGGACAATCAGAACTATGGCTACACCTTC
CASSPDNQNYGYTF
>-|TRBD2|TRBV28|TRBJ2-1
TGTGCCAGCAGGTATAGCGGGAGGGCTAACAATGAGCAGTTCTTC
CASRYSGRANNEQFF
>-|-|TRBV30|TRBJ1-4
TGTGCCTGGAGCGACAGACGCGCAACTAATGAAAAACTGTTTTTT
CAWSDRRATNEKLFF
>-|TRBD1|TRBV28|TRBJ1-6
TGTGCCAGCAGTGATGACAGGGGTTCACCCCTCCACTTT
CASSDDRGSPLHF
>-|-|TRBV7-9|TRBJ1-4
TGTGCCAGCAGCCCCGACCAGGGGAGAGGCGAAAAACTGTTTTTT
CASSPDQGRGEKLFF
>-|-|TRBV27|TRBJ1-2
TGTGCCAGCAGGAGGGGGTCCCAAACCTATGGCTACACCTTC
CASRRGSQTYGYTF
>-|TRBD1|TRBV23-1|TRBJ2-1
TGCGCCAGCAGTCAGCCAGGACAGGTAGGAAATGAGCAGTTCTTC
CASSQPGQVGNEQFF
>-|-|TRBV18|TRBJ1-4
TGTGCCAGCTCAACTTTTACTAATGAAAAACTGTTTTTT
CASSTFTNEKLFF
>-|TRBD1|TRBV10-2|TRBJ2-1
TGCGCCAGCATCCAAGGTGGGACAGGGGCCCTTGAGCAGTTCTTC
CASIQGGTGALEQFF
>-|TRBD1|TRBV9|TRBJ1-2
TGTGCCAGCAGCGGATCTACAGGGGGCCGGGTTTATGGCTACACCTTC
CASSGSTGGRVYGYTF
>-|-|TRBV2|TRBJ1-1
TGTGCCAGCAGTGACAGGGTCCCTGAAGCTTTCTTT
CASSDRVPEAFF
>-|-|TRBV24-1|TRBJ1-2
TGTGCCACCAGTGATGCGCAGGGGAACTATGGCTACACCTTC
CATSDAQGNYGYTF
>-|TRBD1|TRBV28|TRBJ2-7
TGTGCCAGCAGGCGGACAGGGGGCAACGAGCAGTACTTC
CASRRTGGNEQYF
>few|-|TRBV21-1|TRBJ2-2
TGTGCCAGCAGCAAAACTAGCGGGAACACCGGGGAGCTGTTTTTT
CASSKTSGNTGELFF
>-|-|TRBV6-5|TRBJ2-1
TGTGCCAGCAGTCCCCCTTCGGGAACCCACAATGAGCAGTTCTTC
CASSPPSGTHNEQFF
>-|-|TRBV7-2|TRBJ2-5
TGTGCCAGCAGCCCAGGACTAGGGGGGACCCAGTACTTC
CASSPGLGGTQYF
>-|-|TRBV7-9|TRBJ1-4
TGTGCCAGCAGTTCAAGGCAGGGCCAAACTAATGAAAAACTGTTTTTT
CASSSRQGQTNEKLFF